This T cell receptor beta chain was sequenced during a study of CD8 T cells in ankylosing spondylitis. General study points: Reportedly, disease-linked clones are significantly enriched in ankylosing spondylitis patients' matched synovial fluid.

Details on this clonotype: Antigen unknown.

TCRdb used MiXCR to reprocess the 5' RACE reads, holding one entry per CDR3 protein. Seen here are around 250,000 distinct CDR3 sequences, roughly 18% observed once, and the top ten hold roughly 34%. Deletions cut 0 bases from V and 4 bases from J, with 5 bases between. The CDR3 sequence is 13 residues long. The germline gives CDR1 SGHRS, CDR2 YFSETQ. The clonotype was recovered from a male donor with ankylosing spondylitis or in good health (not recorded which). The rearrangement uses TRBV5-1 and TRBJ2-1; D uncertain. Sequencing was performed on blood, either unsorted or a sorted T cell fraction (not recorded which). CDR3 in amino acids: CASSLGVYNEQFF. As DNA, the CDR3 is TGCGCCAGCAGCTTGGGCGTTTACAATGAGCAGTTCTTC. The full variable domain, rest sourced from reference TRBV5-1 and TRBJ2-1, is KAGVTQTPRYLIKTRGQQVTLSCSPISGHRSVSWYQQTPGQGLQFLFEYFSETQRNKGNFPGRFSGRQFSNSRSEMNVSTLELGDSALYLCASSLGVYNEQFFGPGTRLTVL.